Shown below are 23 T cell receptor beta chains from a single sample sequenced in a study of post-analysis software for immune sequencing data. General observations from the study: Relative to controls, patients had about 5 TRBV segments at higher frequency, with TRBV5-6, TRBV5-1 and TRBV20-1 among these.

No antigens are known for them. cDNA libraries for TCR beta contained unique molecular identifiers. TCRdb recomputed calls from the PCR reads with MiXCR, one row per CDR3 protein. The sample has fewer than 850,000 distinct CDR3 sequences, just under 30% seen once. Sequencing used blood. These receptors all come from a girl between 10 and 17 years old with multiple sclerosis.

J is TRBJ2-5 and V is TRBV9, with D perhaps TRBD2 (5 bases). This CDR3 contains 14 residues. The germline CDR1 and CDR2 sequences are SGDLS and YYNGEE. V was clipped by 3 bases and J by 2 bases, with 11 bases between them. CDR3 region: CASSAGRFQETQYF. CDR3 DNA sequence: TGTGCCAGCAGCGCTGGGAGATTTCAAGAGACCCAGTACTTC.

This clonotype was observed a handful of times. The rearrangement links TRBV5-1 to TRBJ2-3; 11 bases align to TRBD2. Germline V gene lookup returns CDR1 SGHRS and CDR2 YFSETQ. The CDR3 extends over 16 amino acids. The J segment lost 4 bases and the V segment lost 3 bases, leaving 7 bases of the junction unmatched. The CDR3: CASSSLAGVPPDTQYF. CDR3 nucleotides: TGCGCCAGCAGCTCACTAGCGGGAGTCCCCCCAGATACGCAGTATTTT.

The chain joins TRBV5-6 to TRBJ2-1; D gene ambiguous. The CDR3 covers 16 residues. Trimming left V 4 bases short and J 0 bases short, with 14 bases between. The germline V gene encodes CDR1 SGHDT and CDR2 YYEEEE. CDR3 sequence (DNA): TGTGCCAGCAGCACCATCCTAGAGAGCTCCTACAATGAGCAGTTCTTC. This sequence encodes CASSTILESSYNEQFF.

This clonotype was seen a single time. The conserved phenylalanine or tryptophan is not found at the CDR3 terminus, so this likely reflects a read error. The chain joins TRBV5-5 to TRBJ2-7; D unclear. Trimming pared 5 bases from V and 0 bases from J, leaving 15 bases between. CDR3 length: 15 amino acids. Per germline, CDR1 SGHKS and CDR2 YYEKEE (reference sequence). CDR3 loop: CASRFPGASSYEQYC. CDR3 DNA: TGTGCCAGCAGGTTTCCCGGAGCAAGCTCCTACGAGCAGTACTGC.

This clonotype came up once. This chain links TRBV6-6 with TRBJ1-1, with D perhaps matching TRBD1 (6 bases). V lost 5 bases and J 6 bases, leaving 16 bases between the germline ends. This CDR3 comprises 14 residues. From germline, CDR1 is MNHNY and CDR2 SVGAGI (reference sequence). The CDR3 is CASSLGTLMSEAFF. The CDR3 coding sequence is TGTGCCAGCAGTCTCGGGACACTGATGTCTGAAGCTTTCTTT.

This chain connects TRBV12-3 or TRBV12-4 to TRBJ2-5; D not certain. This CDR3 comprises 13 residues. Deletions cut 8 bases from V and 2 bases from J, with 12 bases between. The CDR3 bases are TGTGCCAGCCGCCTCGAGAATCAAGAGACCCAGTACTTC. Encoded protein: CASRLENQETQYF.

This clonotype showed up just a few times. The chain uses TRBV2 and TRBJ1-2; D is undetermined. The V end lost 7 bases, the J end lost 2 bases, and 5 bases lay between the germline ends. The CDR3 sequence is 11 residues long. Germline CDR1 is SNHLY and CDR2 is FYNNEI. In DNA, the CDR3 is TGTGCCAGCAACCCCAACTATGGCTACACCTTC. The encoded protein is CASNPNYGYTF.

The table lists this clonotype with many counts. The V and J genes are TRBV20-1 and TRBJ2-7; 8 positions match TRBD2. V lost 6 bases and J lost 2; bases outside the gene matches: 9. The CDR3 is 14 residues long. CDR1 and CDR2 from the germline V gene are DFQATT and SNEGSKA (reference sequence). CDR3 region: CSARQSGSTYEQYF. The CDR3 nucleotides are TGCAGTGCCAGACAGAGCGGGAGCACCTACGAGCAGTACTTC.

The chain uses TRBV27 and TRBJ1-6; no definite D call. The germline V and J ends were trimmed by 5 bases and 2 bases, with 4 bases remaining between them. The CDR3 spans 13 residues. Looked up from germline, CDR1 is MNHEY and CDR2 is SMNVEV (reference sequence). CDR3 in amino acids: CASSRTYNSPLHF. The CDR3 region has the DNA TGTGCCAGCAGTCGTACCTATAATTCACCCCTCCACTTT.

The rearrangement links TRBV7-2 to TRBJ2-5, with D uncertain. V lost 3 bases and J 2 bases, leaving 4 bases between the germline ends. The CDR3 runs 12 residues. Germline loops: CDR1 SGHTA, CDR2 FQGNSA. Written as DNA, the CDR3 is TGTGCCAGCAGCTTCCAACAAGAGACCCAGTACTTC. Its protein product is CASSFQQETQYF.

This clonotype was seen more than once but under ten times. V is TRBV29-1 and J is TRBJ2-1; 10 nucleotides align to TRBD2. CDR1 is SQVTM and CDR2 is ANQGSEA in the germline V gene. J gave up 8 bases and V 4 bases, and 5 bases lay outside the gene matches. The CDR3 sequence is 13 residues long. CDR3 sequence (DNA): TGCAGCGTTGGTCTAAGCGGGAGGGATGAGCAGTTCTTC. Amino acid sequence: CSVGLSGRDEQFF.

The chain carries TRBV11-3 and TRBJ2-1; D is unresolved. V gave up 2 bases and J gave up 5 bases, with 7 bases separating them. The CDR3 length is 13 residues. Germline CDR1 and CDR2: SGHNT and YENEEA. The CDR3 DNA reads as TGTGCCAGCAGCTTATGGTCGGACAATGAGCAGTTCTTC. Translating it yields CASSLWSDNEQFF.

The chain employs TRBV20-1 and TRBJ2-5, with 11 bases identical to TRBD2. The germline V gene encodes CDR1 DFQATT and CDR2 SNEGSKA (reference sequence). Losses at the gene ends were 6 bases for V and 11 bases for J; bases not matched to a gene: 17. The CDR3 is 15 amino acids. The CDR3 is CSAPEGSGGGNEQYF. CDR3 DNA sequence: TGCAGTGCCCCCGAGGGTAGCGGGGGGGGTAATGAGCAGTACTTC.

This clonotype turned up a few times. The rearrangement joins TRBV20-1 to TRBJ2-7; TRBD1 matches 7 bases. CDR1 and CDR2 (germline): DFQATT, SNEGSKA (reference sequence). J was trimmed by 0 bases and V by 3 bases; bases with no gene match: 11. The CDR3 consists of 16 residues. The CDR3 region is CSARAMTGTSSYEQYF. The DNA of the CDR3 is TGCAGTGCTAGGGCGATGACAGGGACGAGCTCCTACGAGCAGTACTTC.

The chain recombines TRBV12-3 or TRBV12-4 with TRBJ1-5, with D perhaps TRBD1 (5 bases). This CDR3 region has 13 residues. The V and J ends lost 3 bases and 9 bases respectively, with 12 bases between them. The CDR3 loop reads CASSLRGKGPQHF. CDR3 in DNA: TGTGCCAGCAGTTTGAGGGGAAAGGGGCCCCAGCATTTT.

About this clonotype: An end of the junction does not agree with germline; a read error may underlie this. This chain joins TRBV5-1 and TRBJ2-5, with TRBD1 matching over 12 bases. Per the germline V gene, CDR1 is SGHRS and CDR2 is YFSETQ. The CDR3 runs to 16 residues. The chain's CDR3 is CASSPRDRGLVETRYF. The DNA for the CDR3 is TGCGCCAGCAGCCCCCGGGACAGGGGGCTCGTGGAGACCCGGTACTTC. The entire variable domain, with the rest obtained from reference TRBV5-1 and TRBJ2-5, is as follows: KAGVTQTPRYLIKTRGQQVTLSCSPISGHRSVSWYQQTPGQGLQFLFEYFSETQRNKGNFPGRFSGRQFSNSRSEMNVSTLELGDSALYLCASSPRDRGLVETRYFGPGTRLLVL.

This clonotype has more than one count but fewer than ten. The DNA of the CDR3 is TGCAGCGTTGAACGTATGAACACTGAAGCTTTCTTT. Its translation is CSVERMNTEAFF. This sequence joins TRBV29-1 and TRBJ1-1; D remains unclear. V was clipped by 2 bases and J by 0 bases, with 4 bases between them. This CDR3 is built from 12 residues. Germline loops: CDR1 SQVTM, CDR2 ANQGSEA. The complete variable domain, with remaining parts taken from reference TRBV29-1 and TRBJ1-1, reads SAVISQKPSRDICQRGTSLTIQCQVDSQVTMMFWYRQQPGQSLTLIATANQGSEATYESGFVIDKFPISRPNLTFSTLTVSNMSPEDSSIYLCSVERMNTEAFFGQGTRLTVV.

The count of this clonotype is one. J is TRBJ2-3 and V is TRBV20-1; D is perhaps TRBD1 (6 bases). The CDR3 has 15 amino acids. Germline CDR1 and CDR2: DFQATT and SNEGSKA (reference sequence). The V end was cut by 0 bases, the J end by 3 bases, with 13 bases between. The CDR3 bases are TGCAGTGCTAGAGACCCACTTGGGACAACAGATACGCAGTATTTT. The encoded protein is CSARDPLGTTDTQYF.

This clonotype was counted a few times. The chain recombines TRBV7-2 with TRBJ1-2, with TRBD1 identical over 7 bases. There are 16 residues in the CDR3. From germline, CDR1 is SGHTA and CDR2 FQGNSA. With V trimmed by 3 bases and J by 7 bases, 14 bases remained unmatched. In DNA form, the CDR3 reads TGTGCCAGCAGCTTGGGGGGTAACAGGGGAAGGCGTGGCTACACCTTC. Amino acids: CASSLGGNRGRRGYTF.

The rearrangement uses TRBV12-3 or TRBV12-4 and TRBJ1-2; 8 nucleotides line up with TRBD1. CDR3 size: 14 residues. V trimming: 4 bases; J trimming: 7 bases; junction bases outside the gene matches: 8. The CDR3 DNA follows: TGTGCCAGCAGTTACAGGACAGGGAGAAGTGGCTACACCTTC. It translates to CASSYRTGRSGYTF.

This clonotype was counted between two and nine times. The CDR3 region is CASSGTSIDYEQYF. CDR3 nucleotide sequence: TGTGCCAGCAGTGGGACTAGCATAGACTACGAGCAGTACTTC. The gene calls are TRBV6-2 or TRBV6-3 and TRBJ2-7; 9 nucleotides match TRBD2. After removal of 5 bases from V and 3 bases from J, the junction contained 5 bases not matched to a gene. Germline CDR1 is MNHEY and CDR2 is SVGEGT. The CDR3 has 14 amino acids.

A remark on this clonotype: Likely a read error: the CDR3 ends without its conserved phenylalanine or tryptophan. J is TRBJ2-5 and V is TRBV6-5; D uncertain. This CDR3 has 11 amino acids. V was trimmed by 6 bases and J by 5 bases, leaving 7 bases between them. Germline lookup yields CDR1 MNHEY and CDR2 SVGAGI. CDR3 protein: CASSREETQYV. CDR3 nucleotide sequence: TGTGCCAGCAGCCGAGAGGAGACCCAGTACGTC.

In its sample, this clonotype was seen a few times. V usage is TRBV15 and J usage is TRBJ2-1, with D possibly TRBD2 on 5 matching bases. The CDR3 runs to 13 residues. The V and J ends lost 0 bases and 10 bases respectively, with 10 bases between them. The germline CDR1 and CDR2 sequences are LNHNV and YYDKDF (reference sequence). CDR3 protein: CATSRDVSGEQFF. The CDR3 DNA sequence: TGTGCCACCAGCAGAGATGTATCGGGAGAGCAGTTCTTC.